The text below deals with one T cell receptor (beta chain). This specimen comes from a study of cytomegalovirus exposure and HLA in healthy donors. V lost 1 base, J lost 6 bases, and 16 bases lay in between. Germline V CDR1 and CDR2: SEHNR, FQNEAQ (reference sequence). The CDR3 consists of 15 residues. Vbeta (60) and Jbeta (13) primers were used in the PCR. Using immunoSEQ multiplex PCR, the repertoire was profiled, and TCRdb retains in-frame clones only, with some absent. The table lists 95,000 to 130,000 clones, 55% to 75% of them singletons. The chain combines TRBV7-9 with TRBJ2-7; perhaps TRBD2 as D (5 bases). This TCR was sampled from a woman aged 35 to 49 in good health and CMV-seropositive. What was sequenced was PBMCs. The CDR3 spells CASSLDESRGGEQYF. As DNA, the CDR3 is TGTGCCAGCAGCTTAGACGAATCCCGGGGTGGCGAGCAGTACTTC.